A selection of T cell receptor beta chains follows, all from one sample in a study of cytotoxic CD8 clonotypes in ibrutinib-treated CLL. Assay used: immunoSEQ multiplex PCR; TCRdb lists only in-frame clones, some missing. The sample lists about 140,000 clones, more than 75% occurring once. The source material was PBMCs, sampled after 36 months of ibrutinib treatment. These receptors were taken from a human donor with chronic lymphocytic leukemia. Both conserved end residues are part of each CDR3. A D gene is named only where the DNA matches it firmly. Part of the rows lack a size; the others show once, few, many or a class for expanded clones.

CDR3nt: TGTGCCAGCAGTTTATATCCAGGGGGGTTCACTGAAGCTTTCTTT; CDR3aa: CASSLYPGGFTEAFF; d_gene: TRBD1; v_gene: TRBV28; j_gene: TRBJ1-1; abundance: -
CDR3nt: TGTGCCAGCAGACCTAGCGGGAGGGCCTTTAAGGTCGGGGAGCTGTTTTTT; CDR3aa: CASRPSGRAFKVGELFF; d_gene: TRBD2; v_gene: TRBV27; j_gene: TRBJ2-2; abundance: -
CDR3nt: TGTGCCAGCAGTTTATCGGGGGTGGAGGGTCCCGGAGAGCAGTACTTC; CDR3aa: CASSLSGVEGPGEQYF; d_gene: -; v_gene: TRBV27; j_gene: TRBJ2-7; abundance: few
CDR3nt: TGTGCCAGCAGCTTAGCGCCTGCGAACACTGAAGCTTTCTTT; CDR3aa: CASSLAPANTEAFF; d_gene: -; v_gene: TRBV7-9; j_gene: TRBJ1-1; abundance: -
CDR3nt: TGCGCCAGCAGCTTGGCGGCAGGGTGGAATGAGCAGTTCTTC; CDR3aa: CASSLAAGWNEQFF; d_gene: -; v_gene: TRBV5-1; j_gene: TRBJ2-1; abundance: -
CDR3nt: TGTGCCACCGCCGAAGGATTGGGGTATCTCGGTCGGGATGAAAAACTGTTTTTT; CDR3aa: CATAEGLGYLGRDEKLFF; d_gene: -; v_gene: TRBV15; j_gene: TRBJ1-4; abundance: -
CDR3nt: TGTGCCAGCAGGCCCAACCGGGACGGGGGTGAAGCTTTCTTT; CDR3aa: CASRPNRDGGEAFF; d_gene: -; v_gene: TRBV11-1; j_gene: TRBJ1-1; abundance: once
CDR3nt: TGTGCCAGCAGCAAAGGCCCCCCGGGGGCCAACGTCCTGACTTTC; CDR3aa: CASSKGPPGANVLTF; d_gene: -; v_gene: TRBV21-1; j_gene: TRBJ2-6; abundance: once
CDR3nt: TGTGCCTGGAGTTCGGGTAGCACAGATACGCAGTATTTT; CDR3aa: CAWSSGSTDTQYF; d_gene: -; v_gene: TRBV30; j_gene: TRBJ2-3; abundance: -
CDR3nt: TGTGCCAGCCGGATTGGGAACTTAGATGAGCAGTTCTTC; CDR3aa: CASRIGNLDEQFF; d_gene: -; v_gene: TRBV6-6; j_gene: TRBJ2-1; abundance: -
CDR3nt: TGTGCCTGGAGTGGGACCTATAGCGGGGGGAGCTCCTACAATGAGCAGTTCTTC; CDR3aa: CAWSGTYSGGSSYNEQFF; d_gene: TRBD2; v_gene: TRBV30; j_gene: TRBJ2-1; abundance: -
CDR3nt: TGTGCCAGCAGCTGGGGGGTAAACACCGGGGAGCTGTTTTTT; CDR3aa: CASSWGVNTGELFF; d_gene: -; v_gene: TRBV6-5; j_gene: TRBJ2-2; abundance: -